The clone carrying this TCR beta chain was detected a few times. Its cognate antigen is unknown. The graft donor-derived T-allo10 cells reportedly recognize host alloantigens, are anergic, and suppress alloantigen-specifically. The data originate from a study of type 1 regulatory T cells. About the study: T-allo10 is a Tr1-enriched, alloantigen-specific CD4 T cell product made in vitro.

The germline V gene encodes CDR1 DFQATT and CDR2 SNEGSKA (reference sequence). The CDR3 loop spans 14 amino acids. With 4 bases clipped from V and 1 base from J, the junction kept 1 base outside the gene matches. Each CDR3 protein is one row after TCRdb ran MiXCR on the reads. The sample has over 55,000 distinct CDR3 sequences; about 60% are singletons. This chain joins TRBV20-1 and TRBJ2-3; 11 bases fit TRBD2. The sequenced sample consisted of cultured T cells, either the whole culture or a sorted T cell fraction (not recorded which). Specified subset: Tr1-enriched cell product generated in vitro against host alloantigens. The receptor was derived from a human donor in good health. For the CDR3, the DNA is TGCAGTGCTAAGACTAGCGGGGGCACAGATACGCAGTATTTT. Translation: CSAKTSGGTDTQYF.